The 7 T cell receptor beta chains below were found in one sample sequenced in a study of low-dose radiotherapy and immunotherapy resistance in tumors (dated by TCRdb to between 2021 and 2022). The sequencer listed for this sample is Illumina MiniSeq. First-strand cDNA was synthesized with Superscript III and a set of TRAV- and TRBV-specific primers, covering both TCRalpha and TCRbeta chains. TCRs were amplified for around 20 PCR cycles with Phusion, using a constant-region primer paired with the adapter attached to the V primers. Starting from the raw public reads, TCRdb applied fastp trimming at Q25, assembled clones with MiXCR and retained in-frame beta chains. Entries are consolidated by CDR3 protein sequence, retaining the most common genes and DNA. The sample table records 75,000 to 95,000 distinct CDR3 sequences; just under 9.5% of these occur just once. Approximately 0.98% of the sample rests with the top ten.

The time point tag for this specimen amounts to: before trial treatment. The sequencing here drew on PBMCs, taken before treatment. These receptors all come from a male donor with prostate cancer.

This clonotype was counted at least ten times. An end of the junction differs from the germline gene, which may be a read error. V gene TRBV29-1 combines with J gene TRBJ1-1; D gene uncertain. This CDR3 has 13 amino acids. In germline, CDR1 is SQVTM, CDR2 ANQGSEA. CDR3 sequence reads: CSVEDKGEPEAFF. The CDR3 bases are TGCAGCGTCGAAGACAAGGGTGAGCCTGAAGCTTTCTTT. Using reference TRBV29-1 and TRBJ1-1 for the parts outside the CDR3, the full variable domain is SAVISQKPSRDICQRGTSLTIQCQVDSQVTMMFWYRQQPGQSLTLIATANQGSEATYESGFVIDKFPISRPNLTFSTLTVSNMSPEDSSIYLCSVEDKGEPEAFFGQGTRLTVV.

This clonotype was observed at least ten times. The J gene is TRBJ1-5, the V gene TRBV30; perhaps TRBD1 as D (5 bases). The V and J ends lost 0 bases and 2 bases respectively, with 8 bases between them. Per germline, CDR1 GTSNPN and CDR2 SVGIG (reference sequence). This CDR3 spans 14 amino acids. The CDR3 loop reads CAWSVGGGNQPQHF. CDR3 in DNA: TGTGCCTGGAGTGTAGGAGGGGGCAATCAGCCCCAGCATTTT. The complete variable domain, with remaining parts taken from reference TRBV30 and TRBJ1-5, reads SQTIHQWPATLVQPVGSPLSLECTVEGTSNPNLYWYRQAAGRGLQLLFYSVGIGQISSEVPQNLSASRPQDRQFILSSKKLLLSDSGFYLCAWSVGGGNQPQHFGDGTRLSIL.

This clonotype was counted many times. The gene calls are TRBV28 and TRBJ2-7; D not certain. V lost 4 bases and J 2 bases, leaving 6 bases between the germline ends. The CDR3 is 12 amino acids. Germline lookup yields CDR1 MDHEN and CDR2 SYDVKM. The CDR3 here is CASSSITYEQYF. The CDR3 DNA sequence: TGTGCCAGCAGTTCCATTACCTACGAGCAGTACTTC.

In its sample, this clonotype was seen many times. V and J are TRBV28 and TRBJ2-7; 7 bases line up with TRBD2. The CDR3 has 14 amino acids. After removal of 3 bases from V and 4 bases from J, the junction contained 6 bases not matched to a gene. CDR1 is MDHEN, CDR2 SYDVKM, per germline. CDR3 coding DNA: TGTGCCAGCAGTTTGGGAGGGCCAATTTACGAGCAGTACTTC. It codes for CASSLGGPIYEQYF.

This clonotype was observed many times. The rearrangement joins TRBV5-1 to TRBJ2-7; 12 nucleotides align to TRBD2. Germline CDR1 SGHRS, CDR2 YFSETQ. The CDR3 loop spans 15 amino acids. Losses at the gene ends were 4 bases for V and 4 bases for J; bases not matched to a gene: 6. DNA of the CDR3: TGCGCCAGCAGCGCGGGGACTAGCGGGTTTTACGAGCAGTACTTC. Amino acid sequence: CASSAGTSGFYEQYF.

The table lists this clonotype with many counts. The J gene is TRBJ1-1, the V gene TRBV2; D is perhaps TRBD1 (5 bases). The CDR3 totals 14 residues. Per the germline V gene, CDR1 is SNHLY and CDR2 is FYNNEI. Between the trimmed V and J ends, which lost 8 bases and 7 bases, there was a span of 20 bases. The CDR3 here is CASYPSVAGREAFF. The CDR3 DNA follows: TGTGCCAGCTACCCCTCGGTGGCGGGACGTGAAGCTTTCTTT.

This clonotype has ten or more counts. The CDR3, as DNA: TGTGCCAGCCGGGAATCGGGATTTTCCTACGAGCAGTACTTC. This translates into CASRESGFSYEQYF. This sequence joins TRBV11-2 and TRBJ2-7, with D maybe TRBD2 (5 bases). The CDR3 length is 14 residues. Germline CDR1 SGHAT, CDR2 FQNNGV. V was pared by 8 bases and J by 1 base, with 15 bases between.